This TCR beta chain was found in a study of T cell clonality in common variable immunodeficiency. Notes on the study in general: Reportedly, TCR beta sequences from common variable immunodeficiency showed fewer deletions and N-nucleotide insertions.

There are many counts of this clone. Its antigen is not identified. Read sequence stops 3 residues before the CDR3 end, and the germline J gene provides the missing end. Aged about 9 to 64 years, CVID subjects averaged about 40 years old. CVID subjects were neither ill nor on immunomodulatory or immunosuppressive medication at sampling. Germline values: CDR1 DFQATT, CDR2 SNEGSKA (reference sequence). Unmatched junction bases numbered 9, after V lost 4 bases and J lost 6 bases. This CDR3 comprises 15 residues. TCRdb's copy holds only in-frame clones and misses some; the assay was immunoSEQ multiplex PCR. This sample comprises about 28,000 clones, none seen once only.

The receptor was isolated from a human donor with common variable immunodeficiency. The sequencing sample was made of peripheral blood mononuclear cells. This chain links TRBV20-1 with TRBJ2-3; 11 nucleotides align to TRBD2. The CDR3 is CSAKEHSGGADTQYF. CDR3 DNA, as far as it was read: TGCAGTGCTAAAGAACATAGCGGGGGGGCGGATACG.